A single T cell receptor (beta chain) is shown here with its context. Its antigen is unidentified. Other DNA sequences from this sample encode an identical CDR3 as well. Brentuximab vedotin exposure varied, and every patient relapsed after autologous stem cell transplantation. Clones were read by immunoSEQ multiplex PCR, and TCRdb kept only the in-frame ones, dropping some. The sample lists about 2,400 clones; roughly 58% were seen once. The data were obtained in a study of PD-1 blockade in classical Hodgkin lymphoma. Findings and limits, study-wide: Complete responders' diversity at baseline resembled that of newly diagnosed patients.

CDR1 and CDR2 (germline): SEHNR, FQNEAQ (reference sequence). The CDR3 is made up of 14 amino acids. V gene TRBV7-9 combines with J gene TRBJ2-5; 7 bases are shared with TRBD2. The J call could be wrong; TRBJ2-7 is a better fit for the DNA end. The material sequenced was peripheral blood mononuclear cells (PBMCs), taken at baseline. The origin of this receptor is a human donor with classical Hodgkin lymphoma. In DNA, the CDR3 is TGTGCCAGCAGCTTAGGGGGAGGGCCCTACGAGCAGTACTTC. It encodes CASSLGGGPYEQYF.